A selection of T cell receptor beta chains follows, all from one sample in a study of shared clonotypes between healthy human individuals. Some clones are missing from TCRdb's copy, which holds only in-frame ones; the method was immunoSEQ multiplex PCR. The sample contains about 730,000 clones, 72% of which appear only once. The sequenced material came from memory CD4+ T cells sorted from blood. Receptors were obtained from a woman in her 30s in good health. Each CDR3 is given with its conserved first and last residue. The order of the fields is clone size, V gene, J gene, D gene, CDR3 DNA, CDR3 protein. The D gene is left open where the match is weak. Only some rows state a clone size, as once, few, many or a class for expanded clones.

NA,TRBV2,TRBJ2-7,NA,TGTGCCAGCCTACCCCTTGGTAGCGAGCAGTACTTC,CASLPLGSEQYF
NA,TRBV5-1,TRBJ2-1,TRBD1,TGCGCCAGCAGCTTGGGGGACAGGGATTTAGGTGAGCAGTTCTTC,CASSLGDRDLGEQFF
NA,TRBV6-6,TRBJ2-7,TRBD2,TGTGCCAGCAGACTACATACTAGCGGGACCAGCCACGAGCAGTACTTC,CASRLHTSGTSHEQYF
NA,TRBV5-1,TRBJ2-7,TRBD2,TGCGCCAGCAGCACCCCTAGCGGGTACGAGCAGTACTTC,CASSTPSGYEQYF
NA,TRBV9,TRBJ2-1,TRBD2,TGTGCCAGCAGCCCGGGCGGCGGGAGGTACGACAATGAGCAGTTCTTC,CASSPGGGRYDNEQFF
NA,TRBV11-2,TRBJ2-3,TRBD2,TGTGCCAGCAGCAGCAACAGACTAGCGGGAGTGAGGGAAGCGCAGTATTTT,CASSSNRLAGVREAQYF
NA,TRBV19,TRBJ1-1,NA,TGTGCCAGTAGTATTAGGGGGAACACTGAAGCTTTCTTT,CASSIRGNTEAFF
many,TRBV25-1,TRBJ2-3,TRBD2,TGTGCCAGCAGTGAATATGAGGGACTAGCGGATCAGTATTTT,CASSEYEGLADQYF
few,TRBV27,TRBJ2-5,TRBD1,TGTGCCAGCAGTCATGGGACAGCTGGGGAGACCCAGTACTTC,CASSHGTAGETQYF
NA,TRBV5-1,TRBJ2-7,NA,TGCGCCAGCAGCCAGTTGGGGCCCTACGAGCAGTACTTC,CASSQLGPYEQYF
NA,TRBV15,TRBJ1-1,TRBD1,TGTGCCACCAGCAGCAGGACAGGTGGATCTGAAGCTTTCTTT,CATSSRTGGSEAFF
NA,TRBV28,TRBJ1-1,NA,TGTGCCAGCAGTTTACTAGGGGGGAGGACTGAAGCTTTCTTT,CASSLLGGRTEAFF
NA,TRBV6-5,TRBJ1-1,NA,TGTGCCAGCAGAACACTAACAGTGAACACTGAAGCTTTCTTT,CASRTLTVNTEAFF
NA,TRBV19,TRBJ2-7,TRBD2,TGTGCCAGTCCCGCCTATAACCCTCGACTAGCGGGAGTTTTGGGCTACGAGCAGTACTTC,CASPAYNPRLAGVLGYEQYF
NA,TRBV28,TRBJ2-7,NA,TGTGCCAGCAGTTTAAAGGTGCAGCAGTACTTC,CASSLKVQQYF
NA,TRBV11-1,TRBJ2-7,TRBD2,TGTGCCAGCAGCTTAGACGCGGGAGGATTCTACGAGCAGTACTTC,CASSLDAGGFYEQYF
NA,TRBV4-1,TRBJ2-5,NA,TGCGCCAGCAGCCAACCCGCCCAAAGAGAGACCCAGTACTTC,CASSQPAQRETQYF
NA,TRBV9,TRBJ2-3,NA,TGTGCCAGCAGCTCAGGGGCCGGCCCATCAGATACGCAGTATTTT,CASSSGAGPSDTQYF
NA,TRBV5-4,TRBJ2-5,TRBD2,TGTGCCAGCAGCTGGGGACTAGCGGGAGGGATTGGCGGAGAGACCCAGTACTTC,CASSWGLAGGIGGETQYF
NA,TRBV7-9,TRBJ2-6,NA,TGTGCCAGCAGCACAGGGATCTCTGGGGCCAACGTCCTGACTTTC,CASSTGISGANVLTF
NA,TRBV28,TRBJ2-7,TRBD1,TGTGCCAGCAGTCAGTTAGGGGGCATCGACTCCTACGAGCAGTACTTC,CASSQLGGIDSYEQYF
few,TRBV21-1,TRBJ2-6,NA,TGTGCCAGCCGAAAAAGGGACAACTGCCGGGACAACCGCTCTGGGGCCAACGTCCTGACTTTC,CASRKRDNCRDNRSGANVLTF
NA,TRBV5-1,TRBJ1-1,NA,TGCGCCAGCAGCTTGGATACAGGGCGAAGGACTGAAGCTTTCTTT,CASSLDTGRRTEAFF
NA,TRBV19,TRBJ2-7,TRBD1,TGTGCCAGTAGTAGGGACAGTACTATGGAGCAGTACTTC,CASSRDSTMEQYF
many,TRBV19,TRBJ2-2,TRBD2,TGTGCCAGTAGCCCCGGGGGGAACGGGGAGCTGTTTTTT,CASSPGGNGELFF
NA,TRBV10-2,TRBJ2-2,TRBD2,TGCGCCAGCAGTTACCCCACTCCGGGACTAGCGGGAGAAGGAACCGGGGAGCTGTTTTTT,CASSYPTPGLAGEGTGELFF
NA,TRBV2,TRBJ2-4,TRBD2,TGTGCCAGCAGAGCGACTAGCGGGAGGGCCGATAAAAACATTCAGTACTTC,CASRATSGRADKNIQYF
NA,TRBV5-1,TRBJ1-4,NA,TGCGCCAGCAGCTTGGCCGGCGTCAGCGCAACTAATGAAAAACTGTTTTTT,CASSLAGVSATNEKLFF
NA,TRBV18,TRBJ1-1,NA,TGTGCCAGCTCTAAGGGGATCTGGAGCACTGAAGCTTTCTTT,CASSKGIWSTEAFF
NA,TRBV2,TRBJ2-5,NA,TGTGCCAGCAGCGGGCAGGGTTTGAAGACCCAGTACTTC,CASSGQGLKTQYF
once,TRBV6-1,TRBJ1-2,NA,TGTGCCAGCAGTCTTCGGGACACCAGCTATGGCTACACCTTC,CASSLRDTSYGYTF
NA,TRBV5-1,TRBJ1-1,TRBD1,TGCGCCAGCTCTAAGAAGGACAGGGACTACACTGAAGCTTTCTTT,CASSKKDRDYTEAFF
NA,TRBV7-2,TRBJ1-5,NA,TGTGCCAGCAGCTTACAGGGAACGTATAGCAATCAGCCCCAGCATTTT,CASSLQGTYSNQPQHF
NA,TRBV5-2,TRBJ1-2,NA,TGTGCCAGCAGCCGGCAGTACTATGGCTACACCTTC,CASSRQYYGYTF
few,TRBV16,TRBJ2-3,NA,TGTGCCAGCAGCTCCCTCGGGGGAAGGGCTTCAGATACGCAGTATTTT,CASSSLGGRASDTQYF
NA,TRBV7-2,TRBJ1-2,TRBD1,TGTGCCAGCAGCTTAGCAGACAGGGGTTATGGCTACACCTTC,CASSLADRGYGYTF
NA,TRBV5-8,TRBJ2-1,NA,TGTGCCAGCAGCTTGGCCGGGCGCTCCTACAATGAGCAGTTCTTC,CASSLAGRSYNEQFF
NA,TRBV2,TRBJ1-4,NA,TGTGCCAGCAGTGAGGGGTCGTTGGGGGAAAAACTGTTTTTT,CASSEGSLGEKLFF
NA,TRBV5-4,TRBJ2-7,TRBD2,TGTGCCAGCAGCTCTGGACTAGCGGGAGTGGGCGAGCAGTACTTC,CASSSGLAGVGEQYF
NA,TRBV19,TRBJ1-4,TRBD1,TGTGCCAGTAGTGAATACCGGGACAGCTATGAAAAACTGTTTTTT,CASSEYRDSYEKLFF
few,TRBV11-2,TRBJ2-1,NA,TGTGCCAGCAGCTTAAGTCGGCCGGGAACCGTTCGCTACAATGAGCAGTTCTTC,CASSLSRPGTVRYNEQFF
NA,TRBV6-5,TRBJ2-7,NA,TGTGCCAGCAGCCAATACGGTAATGGGTTATACGAGCAGTACTTC,CASSQYGNGLYEQYF
NA,TRBV28,TRBJ2-7,NA,TGTGCCAGCAGTGCCTTGGAATGGGAGACCTCCTACGAGCAGTACTTC,CASSALEWETSYEQYF
NA,TRBV4-1,TRBJ2-1,TRBD2,TGCGCCAGCAGCCAGGGACTAGCGGGAGGTACGGTGTTCTTC,CASSQGLAGGTVFF
few,TRBV29-1,TRBJ1-2,TRBD1,TGCAGCGTGGGACAGGGGAACTATGGCTACACCTTC,CSVGQGNYGYTF
NA,TRBV7-3,TRBJ2-7,NA,TGTGCCAGCAGCTTAGGTGTTCAGGGTATCTACGAGCAGTACTTC,CASSLGVQGIYEQYF
NA,TRBV19,TRBJ1-2,TRBD1,TGTGCCAGTAGTCCGTGGACAGGAGACACCTATGGCTACACCTTC,CASSPWTGDTYGYTF
NA,TRBV6-5,TRBJ2-2,NA,TGTGCCAGCAGTTTAATGGGGGGCGACCTGGCCGGGGAGCTGTTTTTT,CASSLMGGDLAGELFF
many,TRBV10-3,TRBJ2-1,NA,TGTGCCATCAGTGAGCAAGATTCTGAAGTGTACAATGAGCAGTTCTTC,CAISEQDSEVYNEQFF
NA,TRBV27,TRBJ1-3,NA,TGTGCCAGCAGCCGTGGGGGACGAAACACCATATATTTT,CASSRGGRNTIYF
few,TRBV7-2,TRBJ2-7,NA,TGTGCCAGCAGCCTGACTGGTTTCGAGCAGTACTTC,CASSLTGFEQYF
many,TRBV5-1,TRBJ2-7,TRBD2,TGCGCCAGCAGCCCCATGGGGACTACCGCGGGGTCAGAGTACTTC,CASSPMGTTAGSEYF
once,TRBV4-1,TRBJ1-2,NA,TGCGCCAGCAGCCCCGCTCGGGCCATAAACTATGGCTACACCTTC,CASSPARAINYGYTF